The clone carrying this TCR beta chain has more than one count but fewer than ten. This sample is drawn from a study of cytotoxic CD8 clonotypes in ibrutinib-treated CLL. The wider study: IGHV unmutated roughly 18; relapsed/refractory around twelve; treatment-naive about 15. Responses comprised about 24 partial and 2 complete; at median approximately 70 months, 14 remained remitted and some twelve progressed.

Profiled with immunoSEQ multiplex PCR; TCRdb holds only in-frame clones, not every one. Here the sample spans approximately 350,000 clones, over 55% being singletons. The V end lost 4 bases, the J end lost 5 bases, and 16 bases lay between the germline ends. Germline CDR1 reads SGHRS; CDR2 reads YFSETQ. The CDR3 loop spans 14 amino acids. Sample: PBMCs, taken after 36 months of ibrutinib treatment. This chain joins TRBV5-1 and TRBJ2-7; either TRBD1 or TRBD2 may fit D (5 bases each). The receptor comes from a human donor with chronic lymphocytic leukemia. The CDR3 DNA reads as TGCGCCAGCAGCCTGAGGGGTCTCAGGAACGAGCAGTACTTC. Its protein product is CASSLRGLRNEQYF.